This TCR beta chain was captured by sequencing in a study of OX40 agonist ivuxolimab in advanced cancers. Germline V gives CDR1 SGHNT, CDR2 YYREEE (reference sequence). The V end was cut by 2 bases, the J end by 4 bases, with 15 bases between. The CDR3 extends over 15 amino acids. Assay used: immunoSEQ multiplex PCR; TCRdb lists only in-frame clones, some missing. Altogether 66,000 or so clones are present, 77% being singletons, with the ten largest covering roughly 1.6%. The starting material was CD4+ or CD8+ T cells sorted from blood, obtained in a trial of the OX40 agonist ivuxolimab. This chain joins TRBV5-4 and TRBJ1-2, with D possibly matching TRBD1 (6 bases). The sequence was obtained from an adult with an advanced solid tumor such as melanoma, head and neck, liver or kidney cancer. DNA of the CDR3: TGTGCCAGCAGCTTCTACAGGGTCGATAGCTATGGCTACACCTTC. Its protein product is CASSFYRVDSYGYTF.